This T cell receptor beta chain stems from a study of blood T cell repertoires in COVID-19. Whole-study context: The study drew acute and convalescent COVID-19 samples from the United States, Italy and Spain. PBMCs, B-cell-depleted T cells, or T cells were the source of the cDNA or gDNA that made up the material.

Authors' methods: Cell counts per sample came from amplifying reference gene primers. TCRdb keeps only in-frame clones here, not all; method: immunoSEQ multiplex PCR. V and J calls and clone size are as listed in that table; D and trimming were resolved from the DNA. This table holds roughly 260,000 clones, over 75% found once. The CDR3 has 12 residues. The V gene end was trimmed by 7 bases and the J gene end by 4 bases; junction bases not matched to a gene: 5. Germline V gives CDR1 SQVTM, CDR2 ANQGSEA. Sequencing was performed on peripheral blood. The chain is built from TRBV29-1 and TRBJ2-3; 7 positions agree with TRBD1. This clonotype was obtained from a woman in her thirties or forties who had recovered from COVID-19. The CDR3 DNA sequence: TGCAGCGCTAGGCAGGGGGCAGATACGCAGTATTTT. The encoded protein is CSARQGADTQYF.